The clone carrying this T cell receptor (beta chain) ranks as medium-sized in terms of frequency. The antigen is unknown. The CDR3 consists of 14 residues. Germline V gene sequence: CDR1 MNHEY, CDR2 SMNVEV (reference sequence). 10X single-cell V(D)J and 5' gene-expression libraries profiled CSF cells. Reprocessing the 10x single-cell sequencing reads, TCRdb reports a single entry for every CDR3 protein and omits DNA. In all, the sample yields 1,300 to 1,500 distinct CDR3 sequences. This sample stems from a study of CD8 T cells in cerebrospinal fluid in Alzheimer's disease. Study information: CSF T cell clonal expansion was assessed by plate-based nested PCR and droplet-based sequencing.

Whole-study results and caveats: Healthy subjects less often had a clone of at least 3% than Alzheimer's patients.

The chain carries TRBV27 and TRBJ2-1. The receptor was derived from a human donor with Alzheimer's disease. Material for sequencing was cerebrospinal fluid. The CDR3 sequence: CASSWGDSYNEQFF.